The 24 T cell receptor beta chains presented below share a single source sample, sequenced in a study of T cell clonotyping in hematopoietic cell transplantation. Some clones are missing from TCRdb's copy, which holds only in-frame ones; the method was immunoSEQ multiplex PCR. The data contain more than 65,000 clones, roughly 93% of them singletons. Source material: peripheral blood mononuclear cells. The receptors derive from a middle-aged man in good health. Some clones in this sample may be carry-over from other donors' samples.

About this clone itself: Other DNA sequences from this sample encode an identical CDR3 as well. The chain is built from TRBV15 and TRBJ1-6; 8 bases align to TRBD1. The V segment lost 0 bases and the J segment 8 bases; nucleotides outside the gene matches: 3. This CDR3 comprises 15 residues. Per the germline V gene, CDR1 is LNHNV and CDR2 is YYDKDF (reference sequence). This chain's CDR3 is CATSREDRVYSPLHF. The DNA for the CDR3 is TGTGCCACCAGCAGAGAGGACAGGGTGTATTCACCCCTCCACTTT. Based on the CDR3 plus reference TRBV15 and TRBJ1-6, the full variable domain is DAMVIQNPRYQVTQFGKPVTLSCSQTLNHNVMYWYQQKSSQAPKLLFHYYDKDFNNEADTPDNFQSRRPNTSFCFLDIRSPGLGDTAMYLCATSREDRVYSPLHFGNGTRLTVT.

The chain combines TRBV4-3 with TRBJ2-5; D is perhaps TRBD1 or TRBD2 (5 bases each). Trimming took off 2 bases at V and 3 bases at J, with 10 bases between the two ends. From germline, CDR1 is LGHNA and CDR2 YSLEER. This CDR3 is built from 14 residues. CDR3 protein: CASSQTWGKETQYF. CDR3 sequence (DNA): TGCGCCAGCAGCCAAACGTGGGGGAAAGAGACCCAGTACTTC.

This clone was counted a few times. The rearrangement links TRBV4-1 to TRBJ2-1; the match to TRBD2 covers 8 bases. The V gene end was trimmed by 2 bases and the J gene end by 2 bases; junction bases not matched to a gene: 5. This CDR3 region has 16 residues. Germline V gene lookup returns CDR1 MGHRA and CDR2 YSYEKL. The CDR3 coding sequence is TGCGCCAGCAGCCAAAATTCAGCGGGAGCCTACAATGAGCAGTTCTTC. Protein: CASSQNSAGAYNEQFF.

Notes on this clone: Its ends do not fully match the called genes, so a read error is possible. The chain uses TRBV19 and TRBJ1-2, with D possibly TRBD1 on 5 matching bases. The CDR3 has 15 amino acids. Germline V gene sequence: CDR1 LNHDA, CDR2 SQIVND (reference sequence). The CDR3 bases are TGTGCCAGTAGTATTGCCCTAGGGACCAAGGCTGGCGACACCTTC. Translating gives CASSIALGTKAGDTF.

This clone was detected once. J is TRBJ1-2 and V is TRBV25-1, with D hard to call. Trimming shortened V by 1 base and J by 4 bases, and 10 bases separated the two germline ends. The CDR3 runs to 14 residues. Germline V lookup: CDR1 MGHDK, CDR2 SYGVNS. CDR3 bases: TGTGCCAGCAGTGAATTTCGGTTACCCTATGGCTACACCTTC. It specifies CASSEFRLPYGYTF.

V usage is TRBV19 and J usage is TRBJ2-1; 10 positions agree with TRBD2. Germline V lookup: CDR1 LNHDA, CDR2 SQIVND (reference sequence). The J segment lost 2 bases and the V segment lost 1 base, leaving 5 bases of the junction unmatched. The CDR3 runs 17 residues. The CDR3 is CASSIVSGLAAYNEQFF. CDR3 nucleotides: TGTGCCAGTAGTATAGTGTCTGGACTAGCGGCCTACAATGAGCAGTTCTTC. Variable domain in full (rest from reference TRBV19 and TRBJ2-1): DGGITQSPKYLFRKEGQNVTLSCEQNLNHDAMYWYRQDPGQGLRLIYYSQIVNDFQKGDIAEGYSVSREKKESFPLTVTSAQKNPTAFYLCASSIVSGLAAYNEQFFGPGTRLTVL.

This clone appeared a single time. The chain couples TRBV6-6 to TRBJ2-5; no clear D. The V gene's germline CDR1 is MNHNY and CDR2 SVGAGI (reference sequence). The CDR3 runs to 15 residues. V dropped 5 bases and J dropped 5 bases, with 18 bases sitting between them. CDR3 bases: TGTGCCAGCAGTCCCCTCTCAGGAACTCTGGAGACCCAGTACTTC. Protein product: CASSPLSGTLETQYF.

The chain is built from TRBV4-2 and TRBJ2-7; no clear D gene. Germline V gene lookup returns CDR1 LGHNA and CDR2 YNFKEQ. The CDR3 consists of 14 residues. V shed 1 base and J shed 3 bases, with 10 bases lying between them. CDR3 coding DNA: TGTGCCAGCAGCCAAGTGGGGTCGGGCTACGAGCAGTACTTC. Translation: CASSQVGSGYEQYF.

The gene calls are TRBV29-1 and TRBJ2-3; 15 nucleotides agree with TRBD2. The CDR3 runs 17 residues. Per germline, CDR1 SQVTM and CDR2 ANQGSEA. The J segment lost 0 bases and the V segment lost 5 bases, leaving 6 bases of the junction unmatched. The CDR3 protein is CSVRWTSGRASTDTQYF. The CDR3 bases are TGCAGCGTTCGGTGGACTAGCGGGAGGGCTAGCACAGATACGCAGTATTTT.

The chain carries TRBV9 and TRBJ2-1; 7 positions match TRBD2. The CDR3 has 14 amino acids. Germline V gene data show CDR1 as SGDLS and CDR2 as YYNGEE. V lost 0 bases, J lost 7 bases, and 4 bases stayed unmatched. The CDR3 spells CASSVGWRGNEQFF. The CDR3 DNA sequence: TGTGCCAGCAGCGTAGGGTGGCGGGGGAATGAGCAGTTCTTC.

In its sample, this clone was seen once. V is TRBV10-3 and J is TRBJ2-5, with D perhaps given as TRBD1 or TRBD2 (9 bases each). CDR3 length: 17 amino acids. CDR1 is ENHRY and CDR2 is SYGVKD in the germline V gene. V shed 4 bases and J shed 5 bases, with 23 bases lying between them. CDR3 region: CAISAQGAGGHEETQYF. The CDR3 nucleotides read TGTGCCATCAGTGCACAGGGGGCGGGGGGGCATGAGGAGACCCAGTACTTC.

The genes are TRBV7-3 and TRBJ2-3, with D possibly TRBD1 on 7 matching bases. Looked up from germline, CDR1 is SGHTA and CDR2 is FQGTGA. The CDR3 spans 16 residues. V lost 2 bases and J 0 bases, leaving 12 bases between the germline ends. CDR3 coding DNA: TGTGCCAGCAGCTTAGGGAGGACAGGCAGCACAGATACGCAGTATTTT. Protein: CASSLGRTGSTDTQYF.

The V and J genes are TRBV28 and TRBJ1-2, with 7 nucleotides matching TRBD1. The germline V gene has CDR1 MDHEN and CDR2 SYDVKM. The trim removed 0 bases at V and 8 bases at J, leaving 3 bases unmatched. CDR3 length equals 13 residues. CDR3 nucleotides: TGTGCCAGCAGTTTATGGACAGGGCAAGGCTACACCTTC. This encodes CASSLWTGQGYTF.

The chain carries TRBV10-3 and TRBJ2-7; 9 bases line up with TRBD2. The CDR3 contains 14 residues. Germline V gives CDR1 ENHRY, CDR2 SYGVKD. With 3 bases clipped from V and 2 bases from J, the junction kept 2 bases outside the gene matches. CDR3 DNA: TGTGCCATCAGTGAAGTAGCGGGAGCCTACGAGCAGTACTTC. Its protein is CAISEVAGAYEQYF.

The chain links TRBV27 to TRBJ2-7; 12 nucleotides match TRBD2. The CDR3 loop spans 16 amino acids. The V and J ends lost 5 bases and 0 bases, in that order; junction bases with no gene match: 5. Germline-derived CDR1 and CDR2 are MNHEY and SMNVEV (reference sequence). CDR3 sequence: CASSLGLAGSSYEQYF. The CDR3, as DNA: TGTGCCAGCAGTCTCGGACTAGCGGGGAGCTCCTACGAGCAGTACTTC.

V usage is TRBV9 and J usage is TRBJ2-1; D is unresolved. The ends were cut back, 3 bases at V and 2 bases at J, with 12 bases in the middle. The germline V gene has CDR1 SGDLS and CDR2 YYNGEE. The CDR3 extends over 15 amino acids. The CDR3 nucleotides are TGTGCCAGCAGCGCAACGGTTATTCCCTACAATGAGCAGTTCTTC. This codes for CASSATVIPYNEQFF.

V gene TRBV29-1 combines with J gene TRBJ2-7; the match to TRBD1 covers 10 bases. Germline loops: CDR1 SQVTM, CDR2 ANQGSEA. CDR3 length: 15 amino acids. The V segment lost 4 bases and the J segment 2 bases; nucleotides outside the gene matches: 8. The CDR3 protein is CSVVFLGQGTYEQYF. CDR3 bases: TGCAGCGTTGTATTTTTGGGACAGGGGACCTACGAGCAGTACTTC.

The CDR3 bases are TGTGCCAGCAGTAGGGATAGCGGGGGTTCCTACGAGCAGTACTTC. This translates into CASSRDSGGSYEQYF. This sequence joins TRBV2 and TRBJ2-7; 9 positions match TRBD2. The V and J ends lost 5 bases and 1 base, in that order; junction bases with no gene match: 6. From germline, CDR1 is SNHLY and CDR2 FYNNEI. CDR3 size: 15 residues.

The chain is built from TRBV6-1 and TRBJ2-7, with 7 nucleotides matching TRBD2. This CDR3 has 12 amino acids. V shed 7 bases, J shed 6 bases, and the junction held 6 bases outside the gene matches. From germline, CDR1 is MNHNS and CDR2 SASEGT. CDR3 sequence: CASTGTTAEQYF. For the CDR3, the DNA is TGTGCCAGCACCGGGACTACCGCCGAGCAGTACTTC.

The chain couples TRBV6-1 to TRBJ2-7, with a possible D match to TRBD1 (6 bases). V was shortened by 6 bases and J by 9 bases, with 15 bases between the two germline ends. Germline CDR1 is MNHNS and CDR2 is SASEGT. This CDR3 contains 12 residues. The DNA of the CDR3 is TGTGCCAGCAGACCTCAGGGGTCGCCGCAGTACTTC. Its translation: CASRPQGSPQYF.

The CDR3 spells CASSILPGGSYNSPLHF. The CDR3 nucleotides are TGTGCCAGTAGTATCTTACCAGGGGGCTCCTATAATTCACCCCTCCACTTT. The rearrangement links TRBV19 to TRBJ1-6, with 7 bases that match TRBD1. The CDR3 covers 17 residues. CDR1 and CDR2 from the germline V gene are LNHDA and SQIVND (reference sequence). The ends lost 3 bases at V and 0 bases at J; junction bases unmatched: 5.

The rearrangement links TRBV7-2 to TRBJ2-2; weak D call: TRBD1 (5 bases). Trimming took 6 bases from V and 0 from J, leaving 5 bases between them. The CDR3 has 13 amino acids. The V gene's germline CDR1 is SGHTA and CDR2 FQGNSA. As DNA, the CDR3 is TGTGCCAGCAGAGGGGCGAACACCGGGGAGCTGTTTTTT. It codes for CASRGANTGELFF.

The rearrangement links TRBV28 to TRBJ1-2; no clear D. Looked up from germline, CDR1 is MDHEN and CDR2 is SYDVKM. V dropped 6 bases and J dropped 4 bases, with 21 bases sitting between them. This CDR3 contains 16 residues. The CDR3 loop reads CASSPVRIGMLYGYTF. CDR3 DNA sequence: TGTGCCAGCAGCCCCGTTAGGATTGGTATGCTCTATGGCTACACCTTC.

The chain couples TRBV5-1 to TRBJ2-3; D is ambiguous. The CDR3 has 16 amino acids. Germline loops: CDR1 SGHRS, CDR2 YFSETQ. V was clipped by 0 bases and J by 5 bases, with 16 bases between them. The CDR3 region has the DNA TGCGCCAGCAGCTTGGGGTCTAGTTTATCAGGAGATACGCAGTATTTT. This sequence encodes CASSLGSSLSGDTQYF.